The entry below gives a single T cell receptor (beta chain) sequence along with its context. Its antigen is unknown. The V gene's germline CDR1 is MDHEN and CDR2 SYDVKM. CDR3 length: 17 residues. Trimming removed 1 base from V and 6 bases from J; junction bases left unmatched: 9. These data originate in a study of blood T cells in healthy people across ages. Study-level findings and limits: Unsorted PBMC input precluded a conclusive naive versus antigen-experienced comparison. CMV status of donors was unknown, possibly confounding expanded clonotype changes.

Then a second PCR, running roughly 7 to 12 cycles, was carried out with a sample-barcoded 5' primer and a J-beta primer mix. TCRdb processed the 5' RACE reads anew with MiXCR; each CDR3 protein has one entry. The table lists around 800,000 distinct CDR3 sequences, around 25% of them singletons, with 3% in the top ten. This sample was shared with a second study, whose subject was T cells of mothers and their children. From that paper: Related mother-child pairs shared marginally more repertoire than unrelated pairs, though not significantly.

The rearrangement uses TRBV28 and TRBJ1-6; TRBD1 aligns across 7 bases. Sequenced: blood. The TCR comes from a boy between 10 and 17 years old in good health. Written as DNA, the CDR3 is TGTGCCAGCAGTTTATCCTCCGGGACAGCGAGTAATTCACCCCTCCACTTT. Translated: CASSLSSGTASNSPLHF.